This is a list of T cell receptor beta chains from one sample in a study of blood T cell repertoires in COVID-19. This table comes from immunoSEQ multiplex PCR, and its TCRdb copy is limited to in-frame clones, with some not included. The sample records about 210,000 clones, 82% being singletons. The sequencing sample was made of peripheral blood. These receptors all come from a woman aged 40-49 years with acute or convalescent COVID-19. Both conserved end residues are part of each CDR3.

j_gene | v_gene | CDR3aa
TRBJ1-4 | TRBV7-3 | CASSSSTIGGEQATNEKLFF
TRBJ2-7 | TRBV3-1/TRBV3-2 | CASSQQGSAYEQYF
TRBJ2-1 | TRBV7-8 | CASSVGQGFNEQFF
TRBJ2-3 | TRBV2 | CASITPDRGTDTQYF
TRBJ2-3 | TRBV9 | CASSVLAGGLTDTQYF
TRBJ2-7 | TRBV3-1/TRBV3-2 | CASSEAGVQSYEQYF
TRBJ2-1 | TRBV27 | CASSLVSGPLREQFF
TRBJ2-7 | TRBV2 | CASRAGLVGSYEQYF
TRBJ1-1 | TRBV2 | CASRMTGSLAEAFF
TRBJ2-1 | TRBV2 | CASRGASGVSYNEQFF
TRBJ1-2 | TRBV2 | CASRVGSGYTF
TRBJ1-1 | TRBV19 | CASIRQGNTEAFF
TRBJ2-7 | TRBV19 | CASSRSLAGTPYEQYF
TRBJ2-3 | TRBV10-2 | CASSDPRLAGGTDTQYF
TRBJ2-3 | TRBV4-1 | CASSQDYQTDTQYF
TRBJ1-1 | TRBV29-1 | CSVWADTEAFF
TRBJ2-2 | TRBV9 | CASSVGGTGTLNTGELFF
TRBJ1-6 | TRBV5-1 | CASSRGQLHSPLHF
TRBJ2-7 | TRBV2 | CASRGQGSYDEQYF
TRBJ1-2 | TRBV6-5 | CASRGADYGYTF
TRBJ2-7 | TRBV29-1 | CSVGTGSYEQYF
TRBJ1-1 | TRBV11-3 | CASSRGQGAGEAFF
TRBJ1-2 | TRBV6-1 | CASSADRGSGYTF
TRBJ2-1 | TRBV24-1 | CATSEQPGAEQFF
TRBJ2-7 | TRBV6-6 | CASSYAGHLEEYF
TRBJ1-5 | TRBV18 | CASSQTRENSNQPQHF
TRBJ1-1 | TRBV6-5 | CASRETGVTEAFF
TRBJ1-2 | TRBV4-1 | CASSQRDRGSHGYTF
TRBJ2-1 | TRBV6-5 | CASSYQHGQGFFEQFF
TRBJ2-1 | TRBV6-2/TRBV6-3 | CASSRAGSGPYNEQFF
TRBJ2-3 | TRBV5-4 | CASSLGPSDTQYF
TRBJ2-7 | TRBV4-1 | CASSQDRWMWAGGLYEQYF
TRBJ2-2 | TRBV10-1 | CASSERGGIGELFF
TRBJ1-2 | TRBV19 | CASSIAGVSSGYTF
TRBJ2-1 | TRBV27 | CAARGLGSYNEQFF
TRBJ1-2 | TRBV30 | CAWKGEGYTF
TRBJ2-1 | TRBV6-2/TRBV6-3 | CASSYVAGGYEQFF
TRBJ1-2 | TRBV6-2/TRBV6-3 | CASSYFLDRDANYGYTF
TRBJ2-1 | TRBV3-1/TRBV3-2 | CASSLQRPYNEQFF
TRBJ1-1 | TRBV3-1/TRBV3-2 | CASSHLRGAGDFF
TRBJ2-5 | TRBV19 | CASRNRATETQYF
TRBJ1-1 | TRBV5-1 | CASSLTGNTEAFF
TRBJ2-1 | TRBV5-1 | CASSKDILSYNEQFF
TRBJ2-5 | TRBV5-1 | CASSFAAGGHQETQYF
TRBJ1-1 | TRBV2 | CASSEVGVSNTEAFF
TRBJ1-5 | TRBV18 | CASSPGGLSNQPQHF
TRBJ2-7 | TRBV7-9 | CASSLDRLPYEQYF
TRBJ1-5 | TRBV6-5 | CASRVDRGQPQHF
TRBJ2-7 | TRBV3-1/TRBV3-2 | CASSQGGPRLKYEQYF
TRBJ2-7 | TRBV24-1 | CATSDSHRGTYEQYF
TRBJ2-7 | TRBV5-5 | CASSPNQLIEQYF
TRBJ2-7 | TRBV6-5 | CASSSQGVISYEQYF
TRBJ2-2 | TRBV24-1 | CATSGVGGLAGPTGELFF
TRBJ1-5 | TRBV24-1 | CATSDSRTGLQPQHF
TRBJ2-7 | TRBV7-2 | CASSSDQRGARYEQYF
TRBJ2-2 | TRBV14 | CASSQEAGFAGELFF